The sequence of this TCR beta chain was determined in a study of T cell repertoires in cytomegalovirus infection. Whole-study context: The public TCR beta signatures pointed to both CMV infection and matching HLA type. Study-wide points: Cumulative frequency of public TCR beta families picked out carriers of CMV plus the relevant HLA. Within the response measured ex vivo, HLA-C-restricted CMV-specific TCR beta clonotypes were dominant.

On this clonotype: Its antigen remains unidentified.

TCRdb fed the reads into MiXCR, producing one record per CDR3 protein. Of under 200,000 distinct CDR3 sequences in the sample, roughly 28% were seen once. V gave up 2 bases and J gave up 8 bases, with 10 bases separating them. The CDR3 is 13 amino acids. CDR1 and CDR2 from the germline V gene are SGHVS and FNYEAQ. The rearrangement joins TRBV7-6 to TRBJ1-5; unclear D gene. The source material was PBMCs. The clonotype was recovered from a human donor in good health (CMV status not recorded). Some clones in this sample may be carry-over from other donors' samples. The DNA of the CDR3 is TGTGCCAGCAGCTTAATATGGGGAGAGCCCCAGCATTTT. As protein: CASSLIWGEPQHF.